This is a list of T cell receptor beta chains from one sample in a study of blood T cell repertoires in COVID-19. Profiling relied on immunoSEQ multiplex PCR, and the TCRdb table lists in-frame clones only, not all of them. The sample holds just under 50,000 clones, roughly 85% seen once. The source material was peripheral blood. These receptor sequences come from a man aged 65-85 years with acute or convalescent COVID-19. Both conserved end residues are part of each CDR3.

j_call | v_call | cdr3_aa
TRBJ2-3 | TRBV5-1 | CASTVLSRGTDTQYF
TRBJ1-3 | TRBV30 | CAWVPGYDTIYF
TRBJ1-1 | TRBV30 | CAWSLRRNTEAFF
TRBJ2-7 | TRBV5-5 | CASSLIPGQGAYEQYF
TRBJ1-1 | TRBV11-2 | CASRRQLYSNTEAFF
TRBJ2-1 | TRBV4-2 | CASSQTSSHEQFF
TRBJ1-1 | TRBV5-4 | CASSPPGRGQTEAFF
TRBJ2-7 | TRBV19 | CASSMGSDEQYF
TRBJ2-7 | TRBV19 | CASSPVDQGLTTGLNF
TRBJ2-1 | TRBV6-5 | CASSYSRINEQFF
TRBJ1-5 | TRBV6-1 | CASSGGQLRDSNQPQHF
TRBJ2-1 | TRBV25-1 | CASSDNSGTPNEQFF
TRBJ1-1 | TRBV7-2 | CASSLAFLSGNTEAFF
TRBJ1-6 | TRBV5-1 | CASSPAGPPSPLHF
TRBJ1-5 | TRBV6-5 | CASTSRGPQPQHF
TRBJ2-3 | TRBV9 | CASSVTGGAIDTQYF
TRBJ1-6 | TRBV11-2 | CASSLRMELWDSPLHF
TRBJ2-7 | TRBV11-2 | CASNPGTGGEQYF
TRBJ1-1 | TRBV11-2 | CASRDIRGLNTEAFF
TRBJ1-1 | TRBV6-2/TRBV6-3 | CASSLLLRNTEAFF
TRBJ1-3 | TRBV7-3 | CASSLDSSGNTIYF
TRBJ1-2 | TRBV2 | CASSQGPALGYTF
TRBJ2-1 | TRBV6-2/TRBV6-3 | CASSYLARGSYNEQFF
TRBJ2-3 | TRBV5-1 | CASSEIPRNTDTQYF
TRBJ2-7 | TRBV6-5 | CASSYSLAGAYEQYF
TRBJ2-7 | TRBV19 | CASSTFRDSYEQYF
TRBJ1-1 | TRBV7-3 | CASSLAGGDAEAFF
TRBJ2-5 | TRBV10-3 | CAISEYGGGQETQYF
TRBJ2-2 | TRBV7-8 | CASSLRPAGGTGELFF
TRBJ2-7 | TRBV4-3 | CASSQDPGRGASYEQYF
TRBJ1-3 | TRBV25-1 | CASSDTGGPRTIYF
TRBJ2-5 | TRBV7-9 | CASSPWGGSETQYF
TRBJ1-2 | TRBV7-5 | CARSYDRENYGYTF
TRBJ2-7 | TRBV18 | CASSPRFSYEQYF
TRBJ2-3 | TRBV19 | CASTEQGVADTQYF
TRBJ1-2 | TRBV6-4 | CASSDTGQALYGYTF
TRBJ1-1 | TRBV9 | CASSVAQGYTEAFF
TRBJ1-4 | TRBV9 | CASSVATGTGEEKLFF
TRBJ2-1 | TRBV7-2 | CASSLVYRGNEQFF
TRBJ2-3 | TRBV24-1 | CATSDPRGSGVSTDTQYF
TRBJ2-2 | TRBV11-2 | CASSSQGGELFF
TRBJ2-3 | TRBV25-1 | CASSGTGTDTQYF
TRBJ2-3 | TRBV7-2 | CASSFRTGEGDTQYF